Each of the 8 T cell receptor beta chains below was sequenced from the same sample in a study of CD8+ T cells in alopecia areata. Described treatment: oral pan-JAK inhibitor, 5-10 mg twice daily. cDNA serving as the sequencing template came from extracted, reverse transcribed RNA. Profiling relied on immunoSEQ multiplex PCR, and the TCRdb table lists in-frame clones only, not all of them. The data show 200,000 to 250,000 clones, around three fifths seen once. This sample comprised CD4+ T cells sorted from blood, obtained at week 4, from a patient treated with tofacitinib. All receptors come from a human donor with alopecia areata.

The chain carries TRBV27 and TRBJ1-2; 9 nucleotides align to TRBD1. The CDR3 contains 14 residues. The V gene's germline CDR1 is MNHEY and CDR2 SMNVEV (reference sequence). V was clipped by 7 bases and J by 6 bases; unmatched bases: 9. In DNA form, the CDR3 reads TGTGCCAGCACCCCGGGACAGGGTGGGAATGGCTACACCTTC. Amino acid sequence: CASTPGQGGNGYTF.

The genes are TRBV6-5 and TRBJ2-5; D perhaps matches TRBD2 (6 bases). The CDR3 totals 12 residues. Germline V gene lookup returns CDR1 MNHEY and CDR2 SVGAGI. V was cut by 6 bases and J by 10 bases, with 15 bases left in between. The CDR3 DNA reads TGTGCCAGCAGCCCCATCGCGGGGATCCAGTACTTC. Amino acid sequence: CASSPIAGIQYF.

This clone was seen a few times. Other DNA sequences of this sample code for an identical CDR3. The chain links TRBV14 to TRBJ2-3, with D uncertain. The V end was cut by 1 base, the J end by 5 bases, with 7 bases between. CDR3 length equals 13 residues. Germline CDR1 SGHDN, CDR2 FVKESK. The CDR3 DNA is TGTGCCAGCAGCCAAGGCCTAGTAGATACGCAGTATTTT. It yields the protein CASSQGLVDTQYF.

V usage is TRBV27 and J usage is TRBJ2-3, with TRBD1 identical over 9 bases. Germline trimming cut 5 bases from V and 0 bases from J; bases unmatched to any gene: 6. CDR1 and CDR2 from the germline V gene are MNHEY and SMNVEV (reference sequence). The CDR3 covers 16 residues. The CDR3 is CASSASGQGSTDTQYF. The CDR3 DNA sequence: TGTGCCAGCAGTGCTTCGGGACAGGGCAGCACAGATACGCAGTATTTT.

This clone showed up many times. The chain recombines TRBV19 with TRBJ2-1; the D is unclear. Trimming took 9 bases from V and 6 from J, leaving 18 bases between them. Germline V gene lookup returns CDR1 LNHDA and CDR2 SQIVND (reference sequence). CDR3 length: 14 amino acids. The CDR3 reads CASRRVGAANEQFF. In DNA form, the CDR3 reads TGTGCCAGCAGAAGGGTAGGTGCGGCCAATGAGCAGTTCTTC.

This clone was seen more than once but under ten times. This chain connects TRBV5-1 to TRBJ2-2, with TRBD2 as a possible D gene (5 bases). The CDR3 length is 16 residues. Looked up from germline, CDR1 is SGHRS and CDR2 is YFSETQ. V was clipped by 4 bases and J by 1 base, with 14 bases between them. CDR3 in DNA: TGCGCCAGCAGCGGAGGTGGGAGTCAGAACACCGGGGAGCTGTTTTTT. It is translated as CASSGGGSQNTGELFF.

CDR3 nucleotides: TGTGCCAGTAGTACCCCCAGGGGACCCTCCTACGAGCAGTACTTC. This gives the protein CASSTPRGPSYEQYF. V is TRBV19 and J is TRBJ2-7, with a weak D call TRBD1 (6 bases). Germline V lookup: CDR1 LNHDA, CDR2 SQIVND (reference sequence). CDR3 length: 15 residues. Trimming stripped 4 bases from V and 0 bases from J, with 13 bases between.

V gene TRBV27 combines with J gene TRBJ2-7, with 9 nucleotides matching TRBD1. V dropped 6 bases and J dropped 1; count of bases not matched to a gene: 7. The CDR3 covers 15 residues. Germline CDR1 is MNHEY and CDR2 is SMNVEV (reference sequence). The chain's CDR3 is CASRTGTGFSYEQYF. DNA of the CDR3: TGTGCCAGCAGAACCGGGACAGGGTTTTCCTACGAGCAGTACTTC.